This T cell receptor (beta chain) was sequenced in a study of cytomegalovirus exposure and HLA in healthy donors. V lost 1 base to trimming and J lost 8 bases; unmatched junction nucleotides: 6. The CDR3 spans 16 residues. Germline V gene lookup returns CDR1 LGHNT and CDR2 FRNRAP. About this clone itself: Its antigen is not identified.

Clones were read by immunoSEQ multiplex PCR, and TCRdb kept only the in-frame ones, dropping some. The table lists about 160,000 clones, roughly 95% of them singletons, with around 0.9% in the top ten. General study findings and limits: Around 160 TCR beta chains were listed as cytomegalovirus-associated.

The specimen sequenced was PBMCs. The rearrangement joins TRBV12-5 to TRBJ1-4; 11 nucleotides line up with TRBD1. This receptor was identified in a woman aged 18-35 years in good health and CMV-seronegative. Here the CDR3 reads CASGLARTGGEEKLFF. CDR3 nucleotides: TGTGCTAGTGGTTTGGCGAGGACAGGGGGCGAGGAAAAACTGTTTTTT.